Listed here are 14 T cell receptor beta chains from one sample, sequenced in a study of blood T cell repertoires in COVID-19. Data came from immunoSEQ multiplex PCR; TCRdb stores just in-frame clones and leaves some out. This table has under 200,000 clones, approximately 83% appearing once. Sequenced material: peripheral blood. The receptor source for this set is an elderly woman with acute or convalescent COVID-19.

Comments on this clone: Other DNA sequences of this sample code for an identical CDR3. The chain recombines TRBV19 with TRBJ2-5, with 9 nucleotides matching TRBD1. Trimming cost V 6 bases and J 2 bases; bases outside gene matches: 1. Germline values: CDR1 LNHDA, CDR2 SQIVND (reference sequence). The CDR3 spans 13 residues. As DNA, the CDR3 is TGTGCCAGTAGGGACAGGGGTCAAGAGACCCAGTACTTC. Its translation: CASRDRGQETQYF.

For this clone: This same CDR3 is encoded by further DNA sequences in the sample. This sequence joins TRBV12-3 or TRBV12-4 and TRBJ2-7; D perhaps matches TRBD2 (6 bases). The V end lost 2 bases, the J end lost 2 bases, and 7 bases lay between the germline ends. The CDR3 spans 13 residues. This CDR3 reads CASSLQRAYEQYF. The CDR3 DNA follows: TGTGCCAGCAGTTTACAGCGGGCCTACGAGCAGTACTTC.

This clone was picked up a small number of times. Other DNA sequences in this specimen translate into the identical CDR3. The rearrangement joins TRBV5-1 to TRBJ2-7; 7 positions agree with TRBD2. The CDR3 is made up of 13 amino acids. Germline CDR1 and CDR2: SGHRS and YFSETQ. With V trimmed by 3 bases and J by 3 bases, 3 bases remained unmatched. As DNA, the CDR3 is TGCGCCAGCAGCTGGGGACTAAACTACGAGCAGTACTTC. This encodes CASSWGLNYEQYF.

This chain links TRBV6-2 or TRBV6-3 with TRBJ1-2, with D possibly TRBD1 on 6 matching bases. Germline V gene sequence: CDR1 MNHEY, CDR2 SVGEGT. The CDR3 has 13 amino acids. The ends were cut back, 5 bases at V and 7 bases at J, with 14 bases in the middle. The CDR3 here is CASSLQGSSGYTF. The CDR3 bases are TGTGCCAGCAGTCTCCAGGGGTCTTCTGGCTACACCTTC.

This chain links TRBV7-9 with TRBJ2-3; 7 bases match TRBD1. The CDR3 runs to 13 residues. Trimming took 8 bases from V and 3 from J; bases not matched to a gene: 5. Germline V lookup: CDR1 SEHNR, CDR2 FQNEAQ (reference sequence). CDR3 coding DNA: TGTGCCAGCTTGAGGGGGCTAACAGATACGCAGTATTTT. It translates to CASLRGLTDTQYF.

This clone showed up just once. This sequence joins TRBV6-5 and TRBJ2-5; 7 nucleotides align to TRBD2. CDR3 length: 14 amino acids. CDR1 and CDR2 (germline): MNHEY, SVGAGI. With V trimmed by 3 bases and J by 3 bases, 4 bases remained unmatched. CDR3 loop: CASSYMGREETQYF. In DNA form, the CDR3 reads TGTGCCAGCAGTTATATGGGGAGGGAAGAGACCCAGTACTTC.

The CDR3 bases are TGCAGCGTCCATACAGGGGGCAGAGGTGGCTACACCTTC. Residues: CSVHTGGRGGYTF. This chain uses TRBV29-1 with TRBJ1-2; 9 bases are shared with TRBD1. The CDR3 is made up of 13 amino acids. Germline values: CDR1 SQVTM, CDR2 ANQGSEA. J was trimmed by 7 bases and V by 6 bases; bases with no gene match: 9.

This clone turned up a few times. The chain combines TRBV7-3 with TRBJ1-3; no definite D call. Germline V CDR1 and CDR2: SGHTA, FQGTGA. Trimming removed 2 bases at V and 0 bases at J, with 14 bases between. The CDR3 is made up of 17 amino acids. The CDR3 here is CASSLEFRGDSGNTIYF. The CDR3 nucleotides read TGTGCCAGCAGCTTAGAGTTCCGGGGAGACTCTGGAAACACCATATATTTT.

The chain couples TRBV6-4 to TRBJ1-1; 7 bases fit TRBD1. Germline lookup yields CDR1 MRHNA and CDR2 SNTAGT. J lost 4 bases, V lost 6 bases, and 14 bases had no gene match. The CDR3 totals 16 residues. The CDR3 DNA sequence: TGTGCCAGCAGGCGGAGGGGGACAGAATCTGTCACTGAAGCTTTCTTT. It codes for CASRRRGTESVTEAFF.

The chain has TRBV4-3 and TRBJ2-3; a weak D match, TRBD2 (5 bases). This CDR3 region has 14 residues. Germline lookup yields CDR1 LGHNA and CDR2 YSLEER. V was shortened by 1 base and J by 6 bases, with 11 bases between the two germline ends. CDR3 region: CASSQVLRVDTQYF. DNA of the CDR3: TGCGCCAGCAGCCAAGTACTGAGGGTGGATACGCAGTATTTT.

This clone appeared a single time. The chain employs TRBV30 and TRBJ2-3; 12 bases agree with TRBD2. Germline lookup yields CDR1 GTSNPN and CDR2 SVGIG (reference sequence). The CDR3 has 17 residues. J lost 3 bases, V lost 2 bases, and 9 bases had no gene match. The CDR3 coding sequence is TGTGCCTGGAGTATACGGACTAGCGGGACCCAGACAGATACGCAGTATTTT. It specifies CAWSIRTSGTQTDTQYF.

The V and J genes are TRBV19 and TRBJ2-5; D unresolved. This CDR3 contains 13 residues. The germline CDR1 and CDR2 sequences are LNHDA and SQIVND (reference sequence). Trimming removed 3 bases from V and 2 bases from J, with 7 bases in between. This CDR3 reads CASSMAGQETQYF. In nucleotides, the CDR3 is TGTGCCAGTAGTATGGCAGGTCAAGAGACCCAGTACTTC.

The chain uses TRBV5-6 and TRBJ1-2, with 11 bases lining up with TRBD1. Germline CDR1 SGHDT, CDR2 YYEEEE. The CDR3 covers 16 residues. V gave up 3 bases and J gave up 3 bases; unmatched junction bases: 7. As DNA, the CDR3 is TGTGCCAGCAGCTGGACAGGGGGCGCCTTGGACTATGGCTACACCTTC. This gives the protein CASSWTGGALDYGYTF.

The chain recombines TRBV28 with TRBJ2-7; D may be TRBD1 (7 bases). The CDR3 has 15 amino acids. V lost 6 bases to trimming and J lost 1 base, with 16 bases between them. Germline loops: CDR1 MDHEN, CDR2 SYDVKM. CDR3 sequence: CASRRSPGGSYEQYF. DNA for the CDR3: TGTGCCAGCAGGAGGAGTCCAGGGGGGTCCTACGAGCAGTACTTC.